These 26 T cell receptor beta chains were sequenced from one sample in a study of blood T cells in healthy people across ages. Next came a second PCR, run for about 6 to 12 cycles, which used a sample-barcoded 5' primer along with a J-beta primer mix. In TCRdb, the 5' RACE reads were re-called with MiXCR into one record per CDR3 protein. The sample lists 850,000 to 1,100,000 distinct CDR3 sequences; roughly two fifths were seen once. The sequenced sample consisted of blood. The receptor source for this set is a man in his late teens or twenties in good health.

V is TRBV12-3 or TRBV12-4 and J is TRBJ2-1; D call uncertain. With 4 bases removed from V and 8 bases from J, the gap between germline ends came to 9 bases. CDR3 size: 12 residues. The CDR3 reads CASSWSRYEQFF. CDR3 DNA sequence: TGTGCCAGCAGTTGGTCCCGGTATGAGCAGTTCTTC.

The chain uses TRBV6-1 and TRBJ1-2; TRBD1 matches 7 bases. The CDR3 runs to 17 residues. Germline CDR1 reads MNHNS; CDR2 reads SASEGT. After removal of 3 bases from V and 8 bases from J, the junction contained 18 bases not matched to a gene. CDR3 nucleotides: TGTGCCAGCAGTGACGAGTCTGGGACAGCCGACGCCGGGGGCTACACCTTC. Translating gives CASSDESGTADAGGYTF.

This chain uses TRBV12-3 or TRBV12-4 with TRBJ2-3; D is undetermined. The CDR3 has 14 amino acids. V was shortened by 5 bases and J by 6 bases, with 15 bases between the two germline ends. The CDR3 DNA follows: TGTGCCAGCAGTACCGACGTGGCTGTCGATACGCAGTATTTT. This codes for CASSTDVAVDTQYF.

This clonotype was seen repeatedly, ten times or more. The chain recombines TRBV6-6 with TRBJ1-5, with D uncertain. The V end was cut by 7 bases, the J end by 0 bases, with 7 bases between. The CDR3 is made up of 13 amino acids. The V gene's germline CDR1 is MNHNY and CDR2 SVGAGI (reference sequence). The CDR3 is CASNGDSNQPQHF. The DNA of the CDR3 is TGTGCCAGCAATGGGGATAGCAATCAGCCCCAGCATTTT.

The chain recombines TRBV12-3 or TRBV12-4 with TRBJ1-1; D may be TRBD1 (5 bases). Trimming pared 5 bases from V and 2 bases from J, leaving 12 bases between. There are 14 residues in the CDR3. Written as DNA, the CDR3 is TGTGCCAGCAGTACCGCAGGGACTAACACTGAAGCTTTCTTT. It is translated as CASSTAGTNTEAFF.

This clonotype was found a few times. The CDR3 region has the DNA TGCGCCAGCAGCCAAGAGCCAGGGGCCTACAATGAGCAGTACTTC. Translation gives CASSQEPGAYNEQYF. V is TRBV4-3 and J is TRBJ2-7; perhaps TRBD1 as D (6 bases). V lost 0 bases to trimming and J lost 7 bases, with 16 bases between them. Germline assignment: CDR1 LGHNA and CDR2 YSLEER. The CDR3 runs to 15 residues.

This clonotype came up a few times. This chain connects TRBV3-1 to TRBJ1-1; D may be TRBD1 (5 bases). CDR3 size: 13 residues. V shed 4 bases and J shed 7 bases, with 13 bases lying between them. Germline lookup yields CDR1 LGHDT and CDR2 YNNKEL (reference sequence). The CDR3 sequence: CASSPGLHREAFF. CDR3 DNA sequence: TGTGCCAGCAGCCCGGGACTTCACCGTGAAGCTTTCTTT. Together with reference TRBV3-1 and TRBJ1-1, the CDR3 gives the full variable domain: DTAVSQTPKYLVTQMGNDKSIKCEQNLGHDTMYWYKQDSKKFLKIMFSYNNKELIINETVPNRFSPKSPDKAHLNLHINSLELGDSAVYFCASSPGLHREAFFGQGTRLTVV.

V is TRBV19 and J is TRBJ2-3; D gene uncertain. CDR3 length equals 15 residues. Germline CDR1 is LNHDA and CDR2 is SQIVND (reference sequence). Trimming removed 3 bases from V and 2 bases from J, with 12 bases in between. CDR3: CASSMIGTDTDTQYF. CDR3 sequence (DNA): TGTGCCAGTAGTATGATAGGAACAGACACAGATACGCAGTATTTT. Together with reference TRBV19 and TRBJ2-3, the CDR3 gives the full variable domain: DGGITQSPKYLFRKEGQNVTLSCEQNLNHDAMYWYRQDPGQGLRLIYYSQIVNDFQKGDIAEGYSVSREKKESFPLTVTSAQKNPTAFYLCASSMIGTDTDTQYFGPGTRLTVL.

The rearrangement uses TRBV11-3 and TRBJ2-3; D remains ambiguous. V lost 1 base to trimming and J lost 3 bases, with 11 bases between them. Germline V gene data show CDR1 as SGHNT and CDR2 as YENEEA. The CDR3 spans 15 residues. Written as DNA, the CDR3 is TGTGCCAGCAGCTTAGGACTGACTCCTACAGATACGCAGTATTTT. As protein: CASSLGLTPTDTQYF.

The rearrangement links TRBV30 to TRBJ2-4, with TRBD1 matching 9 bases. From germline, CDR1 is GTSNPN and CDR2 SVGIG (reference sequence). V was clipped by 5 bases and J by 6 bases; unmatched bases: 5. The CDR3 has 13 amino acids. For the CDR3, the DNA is TGTGCCTGGGGGACAGGGAATATAAACATTCAGTACTTC. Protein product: CAWGTGNINIQYF.

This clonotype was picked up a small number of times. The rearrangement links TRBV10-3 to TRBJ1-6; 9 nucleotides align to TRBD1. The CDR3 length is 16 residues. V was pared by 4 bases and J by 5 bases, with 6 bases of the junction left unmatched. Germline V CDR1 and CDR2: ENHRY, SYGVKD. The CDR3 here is CAISGGTGNDNSPLHF. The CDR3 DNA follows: TGTGCCATCAGTGGGGGGACAGGGAACGATAATTCACCCCTCCACTTT.

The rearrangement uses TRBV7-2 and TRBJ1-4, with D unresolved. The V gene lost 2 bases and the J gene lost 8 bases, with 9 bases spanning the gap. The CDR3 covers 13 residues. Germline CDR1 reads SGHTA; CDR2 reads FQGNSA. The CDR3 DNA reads TGTGCCAGCAGCTTACTGGTCCGGGAAAAACTGTTTTTT. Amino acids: CASSLLVREKLFF.

CDR3 nucleotides: TGTGCCAGCAGCTGGTTTAGCACAGATACGCAGTATTTT. Protein sequence: CASSWFSTDTQYF. The chain uses TRBV7-2 and TRBJ2-3; D is unclear. Trimming cost V 4 bases and J 0 bases, with 5 bases left between them. Germline loops: CDR1 SGHTA, CDR2 FQGNSA. The CDR3 totals 13 residues.

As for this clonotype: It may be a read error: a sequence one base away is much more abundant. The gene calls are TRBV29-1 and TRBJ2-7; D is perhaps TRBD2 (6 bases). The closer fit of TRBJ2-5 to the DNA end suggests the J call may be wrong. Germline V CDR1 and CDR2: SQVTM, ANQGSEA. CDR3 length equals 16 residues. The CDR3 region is CSVGRDRHITGETQYF. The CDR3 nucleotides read TGCAGCGTTGGGAGGGATAGGCATATTACGGGAGAGACCCAGTACTTC.

The CDR3 region has the DNA TGTGCCAGCAGTTTTCCCGGGGGGGCTTTCTTT. Protein product: CASSFPGGAFF. V gene TRBV28 combines with J gene TRBJ1-1, with D maybe TRBD1 (5 bases). Trimming removed 3 bases at V and 11 bases at J, with 10 bases between. CDR3 size: 11 residues. Per germline, CDR1 MDHEN and CDR2 SYDVKM.

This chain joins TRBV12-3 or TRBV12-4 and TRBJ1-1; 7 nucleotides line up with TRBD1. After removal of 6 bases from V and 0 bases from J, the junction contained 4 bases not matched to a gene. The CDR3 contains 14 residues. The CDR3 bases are TGTGCCAGCAGGGTTGACAGGGTGAACACTGAAGCTTTCTTT. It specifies CASRVDRVNTEAFF.

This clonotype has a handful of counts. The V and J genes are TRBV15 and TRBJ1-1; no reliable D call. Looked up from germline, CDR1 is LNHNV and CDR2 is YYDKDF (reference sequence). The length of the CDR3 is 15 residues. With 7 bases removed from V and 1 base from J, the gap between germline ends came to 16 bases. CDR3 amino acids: CATTRGRRGNTEAFF. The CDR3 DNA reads TGTGCCACCACCCGTGGCAGGCGGGGGAACACTGAAGCTTTCTTT.

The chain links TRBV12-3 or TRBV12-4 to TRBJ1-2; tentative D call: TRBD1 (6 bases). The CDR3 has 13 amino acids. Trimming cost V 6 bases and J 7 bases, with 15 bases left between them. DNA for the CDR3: TGTGCCAGCAGCTCACCTACAGGGTGTGGCTACACCTTC. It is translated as CASSSPTGCGYTF.

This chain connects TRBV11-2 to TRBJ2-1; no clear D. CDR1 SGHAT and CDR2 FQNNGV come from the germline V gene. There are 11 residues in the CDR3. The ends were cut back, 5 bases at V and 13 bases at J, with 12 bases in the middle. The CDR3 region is CASSPSETQFF. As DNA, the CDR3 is TGTGCCAGCAGCCCAAGCGAGACCCAGTTCTTC. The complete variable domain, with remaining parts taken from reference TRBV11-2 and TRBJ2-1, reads EAGVAQSPRYKIIEKRQSVAFWCNPISGHATLYWYQQILGQGPKLLIQFQNNGVVDDSQLPKDRFSAERLKGVDSTLKIQPAKLEDSAVYLCASSPSETQFFGPGTRLTVL.

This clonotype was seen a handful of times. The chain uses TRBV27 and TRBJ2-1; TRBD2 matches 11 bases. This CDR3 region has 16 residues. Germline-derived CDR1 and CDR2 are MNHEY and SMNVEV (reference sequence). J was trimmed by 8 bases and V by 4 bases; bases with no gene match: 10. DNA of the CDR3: TGTGCCAGCAGTTATGGGACTAGCGGTACCAGGGATGAGCAGTTCTTC. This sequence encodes CASSYGTSGTRDEQFF.

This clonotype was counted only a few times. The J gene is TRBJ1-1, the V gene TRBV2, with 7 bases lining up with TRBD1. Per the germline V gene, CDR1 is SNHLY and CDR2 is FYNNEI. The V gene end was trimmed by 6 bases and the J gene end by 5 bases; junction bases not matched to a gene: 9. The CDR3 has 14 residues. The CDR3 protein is CASRYFQGGTEAFF. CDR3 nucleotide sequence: TGTGCCAGCAGGTACTTTCAGGGGGGAACTGAAGCTTTCTTT.

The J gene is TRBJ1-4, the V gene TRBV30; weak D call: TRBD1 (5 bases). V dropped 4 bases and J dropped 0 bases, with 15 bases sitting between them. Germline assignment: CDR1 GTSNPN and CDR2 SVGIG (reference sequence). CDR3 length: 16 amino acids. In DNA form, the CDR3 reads TGTGCCTGGACTTCCACACCAGGGCCAACTAATGAAAAACTGTTTTTT. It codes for CAWTSTPGPTNEKLFF.

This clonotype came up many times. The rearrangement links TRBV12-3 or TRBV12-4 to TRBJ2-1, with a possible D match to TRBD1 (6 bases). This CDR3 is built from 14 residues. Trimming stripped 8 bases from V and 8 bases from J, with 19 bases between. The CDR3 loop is CASSRGLFSDEQFF. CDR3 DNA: TGTGCCAGCTCCAGGGGCCTCTTTTCCGATGAGCAGTTCTTC.

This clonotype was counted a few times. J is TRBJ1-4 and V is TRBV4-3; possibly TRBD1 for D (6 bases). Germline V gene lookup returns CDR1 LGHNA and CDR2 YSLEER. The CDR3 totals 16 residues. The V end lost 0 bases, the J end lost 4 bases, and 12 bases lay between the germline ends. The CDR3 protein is CASSQDTDSLNEKLFF. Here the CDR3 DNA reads TGCGCCAGCAGCCAAGATACGGACAGCCTTAATGAAAAACTGTTTTTT.

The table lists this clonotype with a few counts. CDR3 residues: CASSVTGPNYEQYF. CDR3 DNA sequence: TGTGCCAGCAGTGTAACCGGGCCGAATTACGAGCAGTACTTC. The chain has TRBV6-2 or TRBV6-3 and TRBJ2-7; unclear D gene. CDR1 MNHEY and CDR2 SVGEGT come from the germline V gene. The V end was cut by 5 bases, the J end by 4 bases, with 15 bases between. The length of the CDR3 is 14 residues.

The CDR3 spells CASSQVYGEQFF. CDR3 coding DNA: TGTGCCAGCAGCCAAGTCTATGGGGAGCAGTTCTTC. The chain employs TRBV14 and TRBJ2-1; D is unclear. Germline lookup yields CDR1 SGHDN and CDR2 FVKESK. With 1 base removed from V and 10 bases from J, the gap between germline ends came to 8 bases. The CDR3 covers 12 residues. Full variable domain (rest looked up from reference TRBV14 and TRBJ2-1): EAGVTQFPSHSVIEKGQTVTLRCDPISGHDNLYWYRRVMGKEIKFLLHFVKESKQDESGMPNNRFLAERTGGTYSTLKVQPAELEDSGVYFCASSQVYGEQFFGPGTRLTVL.